The entry below gives a single T cell receptor beta chain sequence along with its context. This clone was counted once. The specificity of this receptor is unknown. Nothing much larger sits one base from this clone, and base qualities are not available. Receptors were amplified or captured by the immunoSEQ multiplex PCR assay. Following the manufacturer's protocol, the hsTCRB Kit was used to amplify rearranged TCR beta chain sequences. Sequencing of TCRB libraries was carried out on an Illumina MiSeq. In the authors' own workflow: The proprietary platform of the kit vendor was used for demultiplexing, trimming and gene mapping. TCRdb carries this immuneACCESS record with in-frame sequences only. Its versions omit some clonotypes, under half of them owing to an unresolved V gene in the studies checked, with the rest unexplained. That table gives V, J and clone size, and the DNA gave D and trimming. A total of about 65,000 clones appear in this sample, approximately 84% of them only once. The ten biggest clones cover 4% of the sample.

According to the study, the label for this sample's time point signals: week 23, last vaccination. Each vaccine dose was 300 ug of a 20-mer mutant IDH1 peptide in Montanide, given subcutaneously with topical imiquimod. The donors had newly diagnosed IDH1-mutant astrocytomas of WHO grade 3 or 4 that showed loss of nuclear ATRX. The samples were drawn from NOA16, a multicentre, single-arm, open-label phase I trial in Germany that tested a mutant IDH1 peptide vaccine in humans for the first time. Genomic DNA for TCRB sequencing was extracted from EDTA blood using the DNeasy Blood and Tissue Kit. The data belong to a study of a mutant IDH1 vaccine in newly diagnosed glioma (TCRdb year 2021). Describing the broader study: Patients received eight vaccinations in weeks 1, 3, 5, 7, 11, 15, 19 and 23, corresponding to visits V03 through V10. Vaccination started 4-6 weeks after radiotherapy alone, or was given together with temozolomide cycles in the groups whose treatment included chemotherapy. Of the roughly 31 treated patients, about 60% were male and around 40% were female, and the mean age was roughly 40 years. Before enrollment, patients had received standard therapy of radiotherapy alone, temozolomide alone, or radiochemotherapy with temozolomide; most received the combination. Six visits were used for peripheral blood collection: V03 (baseline), V05, V07, V10, V12 and V13. Longitudinal TCRB deep sequencing was done for some 26 treated patients, wherever samples were available for exploratory analyses. Beyond this particular receptor, the publication reports: It was noted by the authors that analyses of patient blood samples could not be reproduced owing to sample limitations. Vaccine-induced immune responses across multiple MHC alleles were detected in roughly 94% of patients. Pseudoprogression seemed to be unrelated to changes in the top peripheral T cell clonotypes found by TCRB sequencing. Availability determined which PBMC samples were chosen for TCRB deep sequencing.

From cysteine to phenylalanine, the CDR3 is 12 amino acids long. The entry retains the CDR3 DNA only, 36 bases that are in frame from base 1. For CDR1 and CDR2, the germline V gene lists MDHEN and SYDVKM. At the junction V is shortened by 10 bases and J by 3 bases; bases outside the gene matches: 6. The source is a man aged 25-40 years with glioma. The chain was built from TRBV28 and TRBJ2-7, with 7 junctional bases fitting TRBD2. This specimen consisted of PBMCs, obtained from a glioma patient whose treatment included an IDH1 peptide vaccine. The DNA sequence reads TGTGCCACCATTCGGGGGGACTACGAGCAGTACTTC. Translated, it gives CATIRGDYEQYF.